A single sample is the source of the 30 T cell receptor beta chains below, sequenced in a study of T cell responses to AZD1222 COVID-19 vaccine. TCRdb's table, derived via immunoSEQ multiplex PCR, lists solely in-frame clones and lacks some. The profile shows about 210,000 clones, around 94% of them singletons. The specimen comprised peripheral blood, sampled 28 days after the second dose of the MenACWY control vaccine. All receptors come from an adult who received the MenACWY meningococcal vaccine as a control.

This chain joins TRBV12-3 or TRBV12-4 and TRBJ2-4, with D tentatively TRBD2 (5 bases). Deletions cut 5 bases from V and 9 bases from J, with 14 bases between. CDR3 length equals 13 residues. CDR3 bases: TGTGCCAGCAGTGTCCGTGGTGCGGGCATTCAGTACTTC. The encoded protein is CASSVRGAGIQYF.

In this sample, this clone turned up once. This sample also contains other DNA sequences that code for the same CDR3. The rearrangement uses TRBV28 and TRBJ2-7; D is possibly TRBD1 (5 bases). Trimming cost V 6 bases and J 4 bases, with 13 bases left between them. The CDR3 covers 13 residues. In germline, CDR1 is MDHEN, CDR2 SYDVKM. The CDR3 here is CASSSGQVYEQYF. In DNA form, the CDR3 reads TGTGCCAGCAGCTCCGGACAAGTTTACGAGCAGTACTTC.

This clone turned up a few times. The chain links TRBV29-1 to TRBJ2-7, with 9 bases aligning to TRBD1. Germline loops: CDR1 SQVTM, CDR2 ANQGSEA. V shed 6 bases, J shed 1 base, and the junction held 4 bases outside the gene matches. CDR3 length equals 13 residues. The CDR3 sequence is CSVEQGASYEQYF. DNA of the CDR3: TGCAGCGTGGAACAGGGGGCATCCTACGAGCAGTACTTC.

As for this clone: The junction and the germline gene differ at one end; a read error may be behind it. The chain employs TRBV25-1 and TRBJ2-7, with D hard to call. This CDR3 is built from 9 residues. Per germline, CDR1 MGHDK and CDR2 SYGVNS. The CDR3 sequence is CASSESEAF. CDR3 sequence (DNA): TGTGCCAGCAGTGAATCAGAGGCATTC.

CDR3 residues: CASVGGGGDGYTF. CDR3 nucleotides: TGTGCCAGCGTCGGTGGAGGGGGGGATGGCTACACCTTC. The rearrangement joins TRBV7-9 to TRBJ1-2; D is perhaps TRBD1 (6 bases). The CDR3 loop spans 13 amino acids. The ends were cut back, 8 bases at V and 6 bases at J, with 16 bases in the middle. Looked up from germline, CDR1 is SEHNR and CDR2 is FQNEAQ (reference sequence).

This sequence joins TRBV7-6 and TRBJ2-6, with D tentatively TRBD1 (5 bases). The CDR3 sequence is 16 residues long. The germline V gene has CDR1 SGHVS and CDR2 FNYEAQ. V was pared by 8 bases and J by 0 bases, with 14 bases between. CDR3 loop: CASATTRGSGANVLTF. For the CDR3, the DNA is TGTGCCAGCGCCACGACAAGGGGCTCTGGGGCCAACGTCCTGACTTTC.

The table lists this clone with a count of one. CDR3 coding DNA: TGTGCCAGCAGTGAAGTTCAGAAACCTCAGCCCCAGCATTTT. It codes for CASSEVQKPQPQHF. The chain employs TRBV6-1 and TRBJ1-5; D is undetermined. Trimming pared 1 base from V and 6 bases from J, leaving 10 bases between. The germline V gene has CDR1 MNHNS and CDR2 SASEGT. The length of the CDR3 is 14 residues.

The chain uses TRBV28 and TRBJ2-7, with TRBD2 matching 7 bases. The J segment lost 2 bases and the V segment lost 1 base, leaving 11 bases of the junction unmatched. There are 17 residues in the CDR3. CDR1 is MDHEN and CDR2 is SYDVKM in the germline V gene. CDR3 region: CASSLSLLVGGTYEQYF. The CDR3 nucleotides read TGTGCCAGCAGTTTATCCCTACTTGTGGGGGGGACCTACGAGCAGTACTTC.

The chain recombines TRBV29-1 with TRBJ2-3; D remains ambiguous. With 3 bases removed from V and 1 base from J, the gap between germline ends came to 8 bases. Germline V lookup: CDR1 SQVTM, CDR2 ANQGSEA. The CDR3 has 13 residues. The CDR3 region is CSVDIVGTDTQYF. DNA for the CDR3: TGCAGCGTTGACATTGTCGGCACAGATACGCAGTATTTT.

The chain joins TRBV18 to TRBJ1-1, with a possible D match to TRBD1 (5 bases). V was pared by 6 bases and J by 8 bases, with 16 bases between. The germline V gene has CDR1 KGHSH and CDR2 LQKENI. The CDR3 loop spans 13 amino acids. This CDR3 is CASSPRDGGEAFF. CDR3 in DNA: TGTGCCAGCTCCCCTAGGGACGGGGGAGAAGCTTTCTTT.

This rearrangement joins TRBV24-1 to TRBJ1-5, with no clear D. The germline V and J ends were trimmed by 1 base and 5 bases, with 11 bases remaining between them. The CDR3 totals 15 residues. Germline CDR1 KGHDR, CDR2 SFDVKD. CDR3 residues: CATSDFLLRDQPQHF. CDR3 nucleotides: TGTGCCACCAGTGATTTCCTACTCCGAGATCAGCCCCAGCATTTT.

The V call is TRBV14, the J call TRBJ2-1; 12 bases agree with TRBD2. CDR3 size: 15 residues. The germline V gene encodes CDR1 SGHDN and CDR2 FVKESK. Trimming at V came to 4 bases and at J to 8 bases, leaving 6 bases not matched to a gene. CDR3 sequence (DNA): TGTGCCAGCAGCCTCGGACTAGCGGGATTGGATGAGCAGTTCTTC. This encodes CASSLGLAGLDEQFF.

The J gene is TRBJ2-7, the V gene TRBV29-1; 10 bases are shared with TRBD1. With V trimmed by 7 bases and J by 5 bases, 2 bases remained unmatched. Germline CDR1 and CDR2: SQVTM and ANQGSEA. This CDR3 spans 11 amino acids. CDR3 nucleotide sequence: TGCAGCGCCGGGACAGGGGACGAGCAGTACTTC. It is translated as CSAGTGDEQYF.

The rearrangement uses TRBV4-3 and TRBJ2-3; 7 nucleotides match TRBD1. The CDR3 runs 17 residues. Germline V gene data show CDR1 as LGHNA and CDR2 as YSLEER. Trimming took 4 bases from V and 0 from J; bases not matched to a gene: 10. Here the CDR3 reads CASSPRDSLPSTDTQYF. DNA of the CDR3: TGCGCCAGCAGCCCCCGGGACAGTCTCCCAAGCACAGATACGCAGTATTTT.

This clone was found once. The chain couples TRBV29-1 to TRBJ1-1; D possibly corresponds to TRBD1 (5 bases). This CDR3 region has 12 residues. Germline assignment: CDR1 SQVTM and CDR2 ANQGSEA. The ends were cut back, 7 bases at V and 4 bases at J, with 13 bases in the middle. The CDR3 DNA is TGCAGCGCCTCCCTCGGGGGCACTGAAGCTTTCTTT. Its translation is CSASLGGTEAFF.

The V call is TRBV7-8, the J call TRBJ1-1; D is unclear. Germline V gene sequence: CDR1 SGHVS, CDR2 FQNEAQ. Trimming cost V 5 bases and J 3 bases, with 19 bases left between them. The CDR3 is 16 amino acids. CDR3 protein: CASSPRAPRMDTEAFF. The CDR3 DNA follows: TGTGCCAGCAGCCCCCGGGCCCCCAGAATGGACACTGAAGCTTTCTTT. Complete variable domain (other parts from reference TRBV7-8 and TRBJ1-1): GAGVSQSPRYKVAKRGQDVALRCDPISGHVSLFWYQQALGQGPEFLTYFQNEAQLDKSGLPSDRFFAERPEGSVSTLKIQRTQQEDSAVYLCASSPRAPRMDTEAFFGQGTRLTVV.

Of note for this clone: Different DNA sequences within this sample yield the same CDR3. The V call is TRBV9, the J call TRBJ1-1, with D possibly being TRBD1 (5 bases). The CDR3 runs 13 residues. CDR1 and CDR2 (germline): SGDLS, YYNGEE. V lost 0 bases, J lost 4 bases, and 7 bases lay in between. CDR3 amino acids: CASSVGGSTEAFF. The CDR3 coding sequence is TGTGCCAGCAGCGTAGGGGGCAGCACTGAAGCTTTCTTT. Together with reference TRBV9 and TRBJ1-1, the CDR3 gives the full variable domain: DSGVTQTPKHLITATGQRVTLRCSPRSGDLSVYWYQQSLDQGLQFLIQYYNGEERAKGNILERFSAQQFPDLHSELNLSSLELGDSALYFCASSVGGSTEAFFGQGTRLTVV.

This chain uses TRBV6-6 with TRBJ2-1, with 7 bases that match TRBD2. The germline V gene has CDR1 MNHNY and CDR2 SVGAGI (reference sequence). The V and J ends lost 6 bases and 3 bases, in that order; junction bases with no gene match: 5. The CDR3 runs to 14 residues. For the CDR3, the DNA is TGTGCCAGCAGAGCGGGACCAAACTACAATGAGCAGTTCTTC. It is translated as CASRAGPNYNEQFF.

This sequence joins TRBV5-4 and TRBJ1-2; 7 bases line up with TRBD1. CDR3 length: 15 amino acids. Per germline, CDR1 SGHNT and CDR2 YYREEE (reference sequence). V gave up 5 bases and J gave up 4 bases; unmatched junction bases: 11. The CDR3 spells CASRTGTAEIYGYTF. The CDR3, as DNA: TGTGCCAGCAGAACCGGGACAGCTGAGATCTATGGCTACACCTTC.

The genes are TRBV4-1 and TRBJ1-4, with 8 bases matching TRBD1. This CDR3 is 18 amino acids long. Per the germline V gene, CDR1 is MGHRA and CDR2 is YSYEKL. The ends lost 3 bases at V and 5 bases at J; junction bases unmatched: 14. In DNA, the CDR3 is TGCGCCAGCAGCCACACCCAGGGGGCGCCTCAGGGGAATGAAAAACTGTTTTTT. Translated, it gives CASSHTQGAPQGNEKLFF.

V usage is TRBV5-4 and J usage is TRBJ1-2, with D possibly TRBD1 on 6 matching bases. Germline values: CDR1 SGHNT, CDR2 YYREEE (reference sequence). V lost 3 bases to trimming and J lost 4 bases, with 13 bases between them. This CDR3 is 14 amino acids long. Here the CDR3 reads CASSSQGSVYGYTF. CDR3 bases: TGTGCCAGCAGCTCACAGGGTAGCGTCTATGGCTACACCTTC.

The chain recombines TRBV15 with TRBJ2-2; D gene ambiguous. CDR3 length equals 12 residues. Germline V lookup: CDR1 LNHNV, CDR2 YYDKDF (reference sequence). Trimming removed 4 bases at V and 0 bases at J, with 0 bases between. The CDR3 region is CATSTNTGELFF. DNA for the CDR3: TGTGCCACCAGCACGAACACCGGGGAGCTGTTTTTT.

V gene TRBV7-2 combines with J gene TRBJ2-2; D might be TRBD2 (5 bases). The CDR3 totals 12 residues. Germline CDR1 is SGHTA and CDR2 is FQGNSA. With 3 bases removed from V and 8 bases from J, the gap between germline ends came to 7 bases. The CDR3 reads CASSFSGGELFF. DNA for the CDR3: TGTGCCAGCAGCTTCAGCGGAGGGGAGCTGTTTTTT.

The chain links TRBV19 to TRBJ1-6; D remains ambiguous. Trimming pared 6 bases from V and 7 bases from J, leaving 7 bases between. The CDR3 extends over 12 amino acids. Per germline, CDR1 LNHDA and CDR2 SQIVND (reference sequence). The CDR3 sequence is CASRIQNSPLHF. DNA of the CDR3: TGTGCCAGTAGAATACAGAATTCACCCCTCCACTTT.

The chain couples TRBV7-2 to TRBJ2-1; D is perhaps TRBD2 (5 bases). CDR3 length equals 15 residues. The germline V gene encodes CDR1 SGHTA and CDR2 FQGNSA. Between the trimmed V and J ends, which lost 4 bases and 3 bases, there was a span of 13 bases. The CDR3 here is CASSSRWTLYNEQFF. The CDR3 DNA is TGTGCCAGCAGCTCTAGATGGACTCTCTACAATGAGCAGTTCTTC.

This clone was detected only once. This rearrangement joins TRBV5-1 to TRBJ2-7; 9 bases match TRBD1. This CDR3 contains 17 residues. The V and J ends lost 1 base and 3 bases, in that order; junction bases with no gene match: 11. Per the germline V gene, CDR1 is SGHRS and CDR2 is YFSETQ. The DNA of the CDR3 is TGCGCCAGCAGCTTGATCCTTGACAGGGGGGCCTACTACGAGCAGTACTTC. Its translation is CASSLILDRGAYYEQYF.

This rearrangement joins TRBV28 to TRBJ1-2, with TRBD1 as a possible D gene (5 bases). CDR1 MDHEN and CDR2 SYDVKM come from the germline V gene. Trimming removed 2 bases from V and 0 bases from J, with 22 bases in between. CDR3 length: 19 amino acids. CDR3 nucleotide sequence: TGTGCCAGCAGTTTAGGGGCAGGGACCGCCGCCTACCCTAACTATGGCTACACCTTC. Amino acid sequence: CASSLGAGTAAYPNYGYTF.

This clone came up a few times. The chain carries TRBV10-3 and TRBJ1-5; TRBD1 aligns across 8 bases. Trimming cost V 6 bases and J 5 bases; bases outside gene matches: 6. In germline, CDR1 is ENHRY, CDR2 SYGVKD. The CDR3 has 14 amino acids. CDR3 sequence (DNA): TGTGCCATCAGCGCCGGACAGGGTGATCAGCCCCAGCATTTT. This gives the protein CAISAGQGDQPQHF.

The V and J genes are TRBV6-5 and TRBJ2-1, with a possible D match to TRBD1 (6 bases). Germline assignment: CDR1 MNHEY and CDR2 SVGAGI. This CDR3 is 12 amino acids long. V was clipped by 11 bases and J by 7 bases, with 15 bases between them. This chain's CDR3 is CAFAIRGNEQFF. The CDR3 bases are TGTGCCTTCGCGATAAGGGGGAATGAGCAGTTCTTC.

V gene TRBV27 combines with J gene TRBJ2-7, with TRBD1 identical over 9 bases. The CDR3 is 16 amino acids. The germline CDR1 and CDR2 sequences are MNHEY and SMNVEV (reference sequence). V lost 2 bases and J lost 7; bases outside the gene matches: 12. CDR3 in DNA: TGTGCCAGCAGTTTACGGACCGGGACAGGGTCAGGGGAGCAGTACTTC. Its protein is CASSLRTGTGSGEQYF.